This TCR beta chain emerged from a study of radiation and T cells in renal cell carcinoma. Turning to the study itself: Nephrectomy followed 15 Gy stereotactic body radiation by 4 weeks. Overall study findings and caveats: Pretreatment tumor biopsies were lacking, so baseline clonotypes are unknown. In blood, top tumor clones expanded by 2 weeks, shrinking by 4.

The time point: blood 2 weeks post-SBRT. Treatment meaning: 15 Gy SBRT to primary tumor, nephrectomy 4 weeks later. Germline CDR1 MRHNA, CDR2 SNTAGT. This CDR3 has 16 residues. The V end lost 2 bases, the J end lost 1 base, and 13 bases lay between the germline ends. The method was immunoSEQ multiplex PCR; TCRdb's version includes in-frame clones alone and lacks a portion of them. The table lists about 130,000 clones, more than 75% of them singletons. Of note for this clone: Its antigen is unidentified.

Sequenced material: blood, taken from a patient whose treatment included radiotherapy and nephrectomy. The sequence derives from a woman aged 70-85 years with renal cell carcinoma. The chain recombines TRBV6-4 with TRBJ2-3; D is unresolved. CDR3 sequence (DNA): TGTGCCAGCAGTGACGTCCCGGGTTGGGGCACAGATACGCAGTATTTT. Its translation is CASSDVPGWGTDTQYF.